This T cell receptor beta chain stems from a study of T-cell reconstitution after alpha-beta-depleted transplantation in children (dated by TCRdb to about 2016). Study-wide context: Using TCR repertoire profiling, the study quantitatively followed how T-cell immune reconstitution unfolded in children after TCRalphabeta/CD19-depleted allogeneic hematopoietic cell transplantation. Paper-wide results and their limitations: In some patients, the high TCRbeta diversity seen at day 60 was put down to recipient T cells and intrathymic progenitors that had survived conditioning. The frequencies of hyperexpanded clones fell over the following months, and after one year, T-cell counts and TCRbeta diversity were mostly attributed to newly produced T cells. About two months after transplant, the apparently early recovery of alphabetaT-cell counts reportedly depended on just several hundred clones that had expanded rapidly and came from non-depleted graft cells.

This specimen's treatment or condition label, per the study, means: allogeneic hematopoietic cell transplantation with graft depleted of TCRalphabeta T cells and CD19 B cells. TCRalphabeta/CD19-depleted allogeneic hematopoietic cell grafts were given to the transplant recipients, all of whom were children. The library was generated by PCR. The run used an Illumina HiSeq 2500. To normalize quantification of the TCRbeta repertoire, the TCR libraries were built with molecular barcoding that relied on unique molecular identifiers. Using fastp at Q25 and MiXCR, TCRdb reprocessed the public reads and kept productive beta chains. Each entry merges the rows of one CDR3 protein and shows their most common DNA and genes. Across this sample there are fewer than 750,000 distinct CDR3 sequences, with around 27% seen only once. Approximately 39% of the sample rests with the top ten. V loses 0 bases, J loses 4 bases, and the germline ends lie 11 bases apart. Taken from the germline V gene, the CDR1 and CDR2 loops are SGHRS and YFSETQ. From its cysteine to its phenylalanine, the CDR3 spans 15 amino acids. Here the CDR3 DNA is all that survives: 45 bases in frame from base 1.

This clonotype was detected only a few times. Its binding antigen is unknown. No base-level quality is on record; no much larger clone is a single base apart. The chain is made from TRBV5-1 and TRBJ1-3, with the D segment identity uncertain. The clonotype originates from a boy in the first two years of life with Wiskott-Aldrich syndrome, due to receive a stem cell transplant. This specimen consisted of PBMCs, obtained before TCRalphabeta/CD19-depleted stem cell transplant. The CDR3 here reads CASSLDAKPGNTIYF. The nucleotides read TGCGCCAGCAGCTTGGATGCCAAGCCGGGAAACACCATATATTTT.